The 31 T cell receptor beta chains listed next were all sequenced from one sample in a study of blood T cells in healthy people across ages. Through a sample-barcoded 5' primer and a J-beta primer mix, a second PCR was run for roughly 6 to 11 cycles. From the 5' RACE reads, TCRdb called clonotypes with MiXCR, one entry per CDR3 protein. Among around 1,600,000 distinct CDR3 sequences listed, about 45% were seen once. Sequenced sample: blood. These TCRs come from a young woman in good health.

The rearrangement joins TRBV7-2 to TRBJ1-5; TRBD1 is a possible D gene (5 bases). V was pared by 6 bases and J by 5 bases, with 11 bases between. The CDR3 is 13 residues long. Germline CDR1 and CDR2: SGHTA and FQGNSA. The CDR3 DNA reads TGTGCCAGCAGTAGGACATACCATCAGCCCCAGCATTTT. Its translation: CASSRTYHQPQHF.

This clonotype was seen at least ten times. The DNA for the CDR3 is TGTGCCATCACCGCGGACAGGGCTTACTCCGAGCAGTACTTC. Translating gives CAITADRAYSEQYF. The J gene is TRBJ2-7, the V gene TRBV10-3; 8 bases fit TRBD1. V lost 7 bases to trimming and J lost 6 bases; unmatched junction nucleotides: 11. The CDR3 runs 14 residues. CDR1 is ENHRY and CDR2 is SYGVKD in the germline V gene.

The chain recombines TRBV24-1 with TRBJ2-3; D tentatively reads TRBD1 or TRBD2 (5 bases each). Germline-derived CDR1 and CDR2 are KGHDR and SFDVKD. This CDR3 comprises 14 residues. Trimming took off 8 bases at V and 0 bases at J, with 11 bases between the two ends. CDR3 sequence: CATTPGPSTDTQYF. The CDR3, as DNA: TGTGCCACCACCCCGGGGCCGAGCACAGATACGCAGTATTTT.

DNA of the CDR3: TGCAGTGCTAGAGGGAACAAGGGATCTTCACCCCTCCACTTT. It codes for CSARGNKGSSPLHF. The V and J genes are TRBV20-1 and TRBJ1-6; D call uncertain. The CDR3 is 14 amino acids. V was clipped by 1 base and J by 9 bases, with 13 bases between them. From germline, CDR1 is DFQATT and CDR2 SNEGSKA (reference sequence).

This clonotype has a handful of counts. CDR3 sequence reads: CASREGGEHTQYF. The CDR3, as DNA: TGTGCCAGCAGGGAAGGGGGGGAACATACGCAGTATTTT. The chain recombines TRBV27 with TRBJ2-3; perhaps TRBD2 as D (7 bases). Per germline, CDR1 MNHEY and CDR2 SMNVEV (reference sequence). Trimming removed 6 bases at V and 7 bases at J, with 14 bases between. This CDR3 region has 13 residues.

The V gene is TRBV6-5, the J gene TRBJ2-3; D remains ambiguous. CDR1 is MNHEY, CDR2 SVGAGI, per germline. The CDR3 has 13 amino acids. Trimming pared 0 bases from V and 5 bases from J, leaving 6 bases between. In DNA, the CDR3 is TGTGCCAGCAGTTACTCGACCCGAGATACGCAGTATTTT. Protein product: CASSYSTRDTQYF.

The table lists this clonotype with a count of one. The chain uses TRBV11-2 and TRBJ1-1; D remains ambiguous. With 3 bases removed from V and 5 bases from J, the gap between germline ends came to 7 bases. The germline CDR1 and CDR2 sequences are SGHAT and FQNNGV. The CDR3 loop spans 12 amino acids. CDR3 bases: TGTGCCAGCAGCTTGGCGATGACTGAAGCTTTCTTT. This translates into CASSLAMTEAFF.

This clonotype came up a few times. This chain links TRBV20-1 with TRBJ2-7; 8 nucleotides align to TRBD1. V was clipped by 5 bases and J by 1 base; unmatched bases: 7. The CDR3 extends over 14 amino acids. Germline values: CDR1 DFQATT, CDR2 SNEGSKA (reference sequence). The CDR3 spells CSAFRQGISYEQYF. Here the CDR3 DNA reads TGCAGTGCTTTCCGACAGGGGATATCCTACGAGCAGTACTTC.

The rearrangement links TRBV3-1 to TRBJ2-1; D might be TRBD2 (5 bases). CDR3 length equals 13 residues. The V gene's germline CDR1 is LGHDT and CDR2 YNNKEL (reference sequence). Trimming took off 3 bases at V and 8 bases at J, with 11 bases between the two ends. In DNA, the CDR3 is TGTGCCAGCAGCCAGACCCAGGAGGATGAGCAGTTCTTC. This encodes CASSQTQEDEQFF.

This clonotype was seen a few times. The chain employs TRBV12-3 or TRBV12-4 and TRBJ1-2; tentative D call: TRBD1 (5 bases). The CDR3 length is 14 residues. Trimming shortened V by 6 bases and J by 5 bases, and 16 bases separated the two germline ends. The CDR3 nucleotides read TGTGCCAGCAGCAGCGCCGGGACGGAATATGGCTACACCTTC. Translating gives CASSSAGTEYGYTF.

About this clonotype itself: Its ends do not fully match the called genes, so a read error is possible. The chain uses TRBV2 and TRBJ2-1, with TRBD2 matching over 10 bases. This CDR3 has 19 residues. Germline CDR1 and CDR2: SNHLY and FYNNEI. The CDR3 nucleotides are TGTGCCGGCAGTGAATGGGTTAGCGGGAGGCTACTCTCCTACAATGAGCAGTTCTTC. This encodes CAGSEWVSGRLLSYNEQFF.

V is TRBV27 and J is TRBJ2-7, with D unresolved. The CDR3 loop spans 16 amino acids. Germline CDR1 and CDR2: MNHEY and SMNVEV (reference sequence). Between the trimmed V and J ends, which lost 7 bases and 3 bases, there was a span of 22 bases. Here the CDR3 reads CASKPPVGSDVYEQYF. In DNA form, the CDR3 reads TGTGCCAGCAAGCCCCCGGTCGGCTCCGATGTCTACGAGCAGTACTTC.

Only a few counts were recorded for this clonotype. With a much larger clone just one base away, this may be a read error. This chain uses TRBV20-1 with TRBJ2-5, with D possibly TRBD2 on 6 matching bases. CDR3 length: 12 residues. V was shortened by 6 bases and J by 11 bases, with 19 bases between the two germline ends. Per the germline V gene, CDR1 is DFQATT and CDR2 is SNEGSKA (reference sequence). CDR3 in DNA: TGCAGTGCCTCTGGAGGGGTTTTACTTCAGTACTTC. It translates to CSASGGVLLQYF.

The V call is TRBV20-1, the J call TRBJ2-3, with 7 bases that match TRBD2. V lost 2 bases, J lost 6 bases, and 11 bases stayed unmatched. The CDR3 extends over 15 amino acids. CDR1 is DFQATT, CDR2 SNEGSKA, per germline (reference sequence). The CDR3 region is CSARIGAGGMDTQYF. The CDR3 region has the DNA TGCAGTGCTAGAATAGGTGCCGGGGGGATGGATACGCAGTATTTT.

CDR3 residues: CASSESQFYGYTF. The CDR3 DNA sequence: TGTGCCAGCAGTGAGTCTCAGTTCTATGGCTACACCTTC. V and J are TRBV28 and TRBJ1-2, with unresolved D. Germline CDR1 is MDHEN and CDR2 is SYDVKM. The CDR3 runs 13 residues. Deletions cut 5 bases from V and 4 bases from J, with 11 bases between.

This clonotype was picked up a small number of times. The rearrangement joins TRBV6-5 to TRBJ2-5, with D perhaps being TRBD1 or TRBD2 (5 bases each). The J call is in doubt because the DNA end fits TRBJ2-7 better. The CDR3 runs 12 residues. Germline lookup yields CDR1 MNHEY and CDR2 SVGAGI. CDR3 in amino acids: CASSYGGHEQYF. CDR3 nucleotide sequence: TGTGCCAGCAGTTATGGGGGACACGAGCAGTACTTC.

The V call is TRBV10-3, the J call TRBJ1-2, with 7 bases that match TRBD1. The junction had 0 bases not matched to a gene; V was cut back by 4 bases and J by 1 base. There are 13 residues in the CDR3. Germline V gene sequence: CDR1 ENHRY, CDR2 SYGVKD. The CDR3, as DNA: TGTGCCATCAGTGGGGACAGTAACTATGGCTACACCTTC. Translation gives CAISGDSNYGYTF.

This clonotype has ten or more counts. The genes are TRBV29-1 and TRBJ2-3; D is perhaps TRBD1 (6 bases). V gave up 8 bases and J gave up 2 bases, with 14 bases separating them. This CDR3 has 13 residues. CDR1 is SQVTM and CDR2 is ANQGSEA in the germline V gene. In nucleotides, the CDR3 is TGCAGCTTCTCTACAGGGTTCACAGATACGCAGTATTTT. Protein sequence: CSFSTGFTDTQYF.

The chain recombines TRBV19 with TRBJ2-5, with 12 bases identical to TRBD2. CDR1 is LNHDA and CDR2 is SQIVND in the germline V gene (reference sequence). The length of the CDR3 is 15 residues. Trimming took 2 bases from V and 11 from J; bases not matched to a gene: 9. The CDR3 protein is CASSIFPGLAGKQYF. CDR3 nucleotides: TGTGCCAGTAGTATATTTCCGGGACTAGCGGGCAAGCAGTACTTC.

The CDR3 region is CATSRAGQTSQPQHF. CDR3 nucleotides: TGTGCCACCAGCAGAGCAGGACAGACGAGTCAGCCCCAGCATTTT. The gene calls are TRBV15 and TRBJ1-5, with D possibly matching TRBD1 (6 bases). This CDR3 has 15 amino acids. The germline V and J ends were trimmed by 1 base and 6 bases, with 13 bases remaining between them. Germline values: CDR1 LNHNV, CDR2 YYDKDF (reference sequence). The full variable domain, completed using reference TRBV15 and TRBJ1-5, is DAMVIQNPRYQVTQFGKPVTLSCSQTLNHNVMYWYQQKSSQAPKLLFHYYDKDFNNEADTPDNFQSRRPNTSFCFLDIRSPGLGDTAMYLCATSRAGQTSQPQHFGDGTRLSIL.

In this sample, this clonotype turned up a few times. The gene calls are TRBV6-5 and TRBJ1-6; D is unclear. V shed 4 bases and J shed 7 bases, with 8 bases lying between them. The CDR3 spans 13 residues. The V gene's germline CDR1 is MNHEY and CDR2 SVGAGI. CDR3 sequence (DNA): TGTGCCAGCAGTTGGGAAGGGAATTCACCCCTCCACTTT. Translation: CASSWEGNSPLHF.

The gene calls are TRBV6-2 or TRBV6-3 and TRBJ1-5; D is perhaps TRBD1 (5 bases). Germline CDR1 reads MNHEY; CDR2 reads SVGEGT. Trimming removed 8 bases from V and 3 bases from J, with 14 bases in between. This CDR3 comprises 14 residues. The CDR3 reads CASAGRYSNQPQHF. For the CDR3, the DNA is TGTGCCAGCGCGGGGCGTTACTCCAATCAGCCCCAGCATTTT.

In this sample, this clonotype turned up once. This sequence joins TRBV20-1 and TRBJ2-1, with 7 nucleotides matching TRBD1. CDR1 DFQATT and CDR2 SNEGSKA come from the germline V gene (reference sequence). Trimming took 6 bases from V and 9 from J; bases not matched to a gene: 5. The CDR3 runs 11 residues. This chain's CDR3 is CSARGRGEQFF. In DNA form, the CDR3 reads TGCAGTGCGAGGGGGCGAGGTGAGCAGTTCTTC.

This clonotype has only a few counts. V and J are TRBV6-2 or TRBV6-3 and TRBJ2-7, with D tentatively TRBD2 (6 bases). CDR1 and CDR2 (germline): MNHEY, SVGEGT. The germline V and J ends were trimmed by 0 bases and 2 bases, with 17 bases remaining between them. The CDR3 is 17 residues long. The CDR3 reads CASSYSYSGGGTYEQYF. The CDR3 bases are TGTGCCAGCAGTTACTCTTATTCCGGGGGTGGAACCTACGAGCAGTACTTC.

This clonotype turned up a few times. The chain links TRBV4-1 to TRBJ2-3; D is possibly TRBD2 (6 bases). CDR3 length: 14 residues. Between the trimmed V and J ends, which lost 2 bases and 4 bases, there was a span of 10 bases. Germline V gene lookup returns CDR1 MGHRA and CDR2 YSYEKL. CDR3 nucleotide sequence: TGCGCCAGCAGCCAAAGCGGGTTACCAGATACGCAGTATTTT. This codes for CASSQSGLPDTQYF.

The chain uses TRBV27 and TRBJ1-2; the D gene is possibly TRBD1 (5 bases). In germline, CDR1 is MNHEY, CDR2 SMNVEV (reference sequence). Trimming left V 8 bases short and J 6 bases short, with 19 bases between. The length of the CDR3 is 14 residues. The CDR3 here is CASERGMMNHGYTF. The CDR3 DNA sequence: TGTGCCAGCGAGCGGGGGATGATGAACCATGGCTACACCTTC.

A remark on this clonotype: This may be a read error, as it is one base from a much larger clone. The chain links TRBV25-1 to TRBJ2-3; a possible D gene is TRBD1 (5 bases). This CDR3 has 10 residues. The germline gives CDR1 MGHDK, CDR2 SYGVNS. CDR3 loop: CARRADTQYF. CDR3 nucleotides: TGTGCCCGCAGGGCAGATACGCAGTATTTT.

V usage is TRBV12-3 or TRBV12-4 and J usage is TRBJ2-4; 13 positions match TRBD2. The ends lost 4 bases at V and 2 bases at J; junction bases unmatched: 5. The CDR3 consists of 17 residues. The CDR3 is CASSSWTSGGPKNIQYF. DNA for the CDR3: TGTGCCAGCAGTTCATGGACTAGCGGGGGCCCCAAAAACATTCAGTACTTC.

There are a few counts of this clonotype. The V gene is TRBV4-3, the J gene TRBJ1-2; D not certain. Trimming stripped 0 bases from V and 10 bases from J, with 15 bases between. CDR3 length equals 14 residues. CDR1 and CDR2 (germline): LGHNA, YSLEER. CDR3 loop: CASSQDTRAMDYTF. DNA for the CDR3: TGCGCCAGCAGCCAAGATACGAGGGCTATGGACTACACCTTC.

The rearrangement uses TRBV4-3 and TRBJ1-5; possible D gene TRBD1, 6 bases. Germline V lookup: CDR1 LGHNA, CDR2 YSLEER. V lost 0 bases, J lost 6 bases, and 12 bases lay in between. This CDR3 comprises 15 residues. The CDR3 DNA reads as TGCGCCAGCAGCCAAGATCAGGGGATTGGTCAGCCCCAGCATTTT. Its translation is CASSQDQGIGQPQHF.

Of note for this clonotype: A single base separates this from a much larger clone, so it may be a read error. This chain joins TRBV29-1 and TRBJ2-1; the D gene is possibly TRBD2 (5 bases). The CDR3 is made up of 13 amino acids. The germline CDR1 and CDR2 sequences are SQVTM and ANQGSEA. CDR3 amino acids: CSARLLSYNGQFF. For the CDR3, the DNA is TGCAGCGCACGACTACTCTCCTACAATGGGCAGTTCTTC.